This T cell receptor beta chain came from a study of shared clonotypes between healthy human individuals. Study at large: Aged between 18 and 49, the donors were a couple of women and a few men.

The CDR3 totals 17 residues. Per germline, CDR1 MDHEN and CDR2 SYDVKM. Between the trimmed V and J ends, which lost 0 bases and 3 bases, there was a span of 17 bases. Assay: immunoSEQ multiplex PCR; the TCRdb copy retains only in-frame clones and omits some. The sample lists 1.5 million to 2.5 million clones, about 95% occurring once. CD45RO negativity and positive selection for CCR7 defined naive CD8 cells, a population that excluded terminally differentiated effector memory CD45RA+ cells. The rearrangement links TRBV28 to TRBJ2-5, with a weak D call TRBD2 (6 bases). Sequencing was carried out using naive CD8+ T cells sorted from blood. The sequence came from a man between 18 and 29 years old in good health. CDR3 bases: TGTGCCAGCAGTTTATGGTTTTCGGGCAGGGAGGAAGAGACCCAGTACTTC. Translation gives CASSLWFSGREEETQYF.